This TCR beta chain was captured in a study of T-cell reconstitution after alpha-beta-depleted transplantation in children. A library of TCRbeta sequences, prepared with unique molecular identifiers, was generated. TCRdb re-called the PCR reads through MiXCR, storing one row per CDR3 protein. The table has about 250,000 distinct CDR3 sequences, more than 20% seen once. This clonotype was detected a few times. As yet, its antigen is unknown. Study conclusions and caveats: Approximately two months post-transplant, alpha-beta T cells reportedly originated from several hundred expanded graft clones.

The CDR3 extends over 15 amino acids. Trimming cost V 4 bases and J 4 bases, with 13 bases left between them. CDR1 and CDR2 from the germline V gene are LGHDT and YNNKEL (reference sequence). The chain combines TRBV3-1 with TRBJ2-2; D unclear. The source of this sequence is a female patient aged 2-10 years who had a stem cell transplant for congenital amegakaryocytic thrombocytopenia, so the T cells may come from the graft donor. The source was PBMCs, mostly from graft donor cells, collected 360 days after TCRalphabeta/CD19-depleted stem cell transplant. The CDR3 here is CASSPRTPGTGELFF. The CDR3 DNA reads as TGTGCCAGCAGCCCCCGGACGCCAGGCACCGGGGAGCTGTTTTTT.